The rows below give T cell receptor beta chains drawn from one sample of a study of identical twins. TCRdb re-analysed the 5' RACE reads in MiXCR, keeping a single row per CDR3 protein. The profile shows around 340,000 distinct CDR3 sequences, roughly 12% of them singletons. These data are also associated with another study on yellow fever vaccine responses in identical twins.

Sequencing used CD8+ T cells sorted from blood. The receptors here all came from a woman between 18 and 29 years old in good health. The CDR3 runs from the conserved cysteine through the conserved F or W. D genes are given only for firm matches. Only some rows state a clone size, as once, few, many or a class for expanded clones.

>TRBV29-1|few|TRBJ2-1|TRBD2
CSVEGSGGSSYNEQFF
TGCAGCGTTGAAGGTAGCGGGGGGAGCTCCTACAATGAGCAGTTCTTC
>TRBV13|.|TRBJ2-7|.
CASSRGAGTSPYEQYF
TGTGCCAGCAGCCGAGGGGCAGGGACGTCTCCCTACGAGCAGTACTTC
>TRBV10-1|.|TRBJ2-5|.
CASSPLGKQETQYF
TGCGCCAGCAGTCCGCTGGGGAAGCAAGAGACCCAGTACTTC
>TRBV5-5|few|TRBJ1-4|.
CASSLGIGGNEKLFF
TGTGCCAGCAGCTTGGGGATTGGAGGGAATGAAAAACTGTTTTTT
>TRBV7-3|.|TRBJ2-2|TRBD1
CASSSTGGTGELFF
TGTGCCAGCAGCTCCACAGGGGGCACCGGGGAGCTGTTTTTT
>TRBV27|few|TRBJ1-1|.
CASSFQKNTEAFF
TGTGCCAGCAGTTTTCAGAAAAACACTGAAGCTTTCTTT
>TRBV6-1|.|TRBJ2-7|.
CASSARGHELYEQYF
TGTGCCAGCAGTGCCCGGGGGCACGAATTGTACGAGCAGTACTTC
>TRBV11-2|.|TRBJ2-5|TRBD2
CASSPLAGGGQETQYF
TGTGCCAGCAGCCCTTTAGCGGGGGGGGGCCAAGAGACCCAGTACTTC
>TRBV5-1|.|TRBJ2-3|.
CASSLDGPPTVDTQYF
TGCGCCAGCAGCTTGGATGGACCCCCGACGGTAGATACGCAGTATTTT
>TRBV2|.|TRBJ2-3|TRBD2
CASSDRVAGELTDTQYF
TGTGCCAGCAGTGACAGGGTAGCGGGAGAACTCACAGATACGCAGTATTTT
>TRBV27|.|TRBJ2-7|TRBD1
CASSLSSYNTGVYEQYF
TGTGCCAGCAGTTTATCCTCCTACAATACAGGGGTCTACGAGCAGTACTTC
>TRBV6-1|few|TRBJ1-2|.
CASSELYHALMDYGYTF
TGTGCCAGCAGTGAATTGTATCATGCCCTAATGGACTATGGCTACACCTTC
>TRBV3-1|few|TRBJ2-1|TRBD1
CASSQETGEDNEQFF
TGTGCCAGCAGCCAAGAGACAGGGGAGGACAATGAGCAGTTCTTC
>TRBV7-9|few|TRBJ2-3|TRBD1
CASSLRDRDADTQYF
TGTGCCAGCAGCTTACGAGACAGGGACGCAGATACGCAGTATTTT
>TRBV11-3|.|TRBJ1-5|.
CASSLGGRDNQPQHF
TGTGCCAGCAGCTTAGGAGGACGAGACAATCAGCCCCAGCATTTT
>TRBV4-1|few|TRBJ2-1|TRBD2
CASSQGRGGQFF
TGCGCCAGCAGCCAGGGGCGGGGGGGGCAGTTCTTC
>TRBV27|few|TRBJ2-1|.
CASSLQTVLNEQFF
TGTGCCAGCAGTCTCCAGACCGTTTTGAATGAGCAGTTCTTC
>TRBV7-2|.|TRBJ2-3|.
CASSSGWGDASTDTQYF
TGTGCCAGCAGCTCGGGGTGGGGAGACGCGAGCACAGATACGCAGTATTTT
>TRBV29-1|many|TRBJ2-3|.
CSVEGREDTQYF
TGCAGCGTTGAAGGAAGGGAAGATACGCAGTATTTT
>TRBV29-1|few|TRBJ2-6|.
CSVGGAPGANVLTF
TGCAGCGTTGGGGGGGCGCCTGGGGCCAACGTCCTGACTTTC
>TRBV2|few|TRBJ1-1|.
CASPELGPETEAFF
TGTGCCAGCCCTGAGCTGGGTCCCGAGACTGAAGCTTTCTTT
>TRBV5-1|many|TRBJ2-7|.
CASSPDPTGPYEQYF
TGCGCCAGCAGCCCCGACCCGACAGGACCCTACGAGCAGTACTTC
>TRBV11-2|.|TRBJ1-1|.
CASSSGRTEAFF
TGCGCCAGCAGCTCGGGCCGCACTGAAGCTTTCTTT
>TRBV7-2|few|TRBJ2-1|TRBD2
CASSPWAGDNEQFF
TGTGCCAGTAGCCCGTGGGCGGGGGACAATGAGCAGTTCTTC
>TRBV20-1|few|TRBJ2-3|TRBD2
CSAAPISGRLDTQYF
TGCAGTGCCGCCCCGATTAGCGGGAGGTTGGATACGCAGTATTTT
>TRBV19|.|TRBJ2-3|.
CASSIEGNTDTQYF
TGTGCCAGTAGTATAGAGGGCAACACAGATACGCAGTATTTT
>TRBV15|few|TRBJ1-1|.
CATSPPGVNTEAFF
TGTGCCACCAGCCCACCAGGTGTGAACACTGAAGCTTTCTTT
>TRBV12-3/TRBV12-4|.|TRBJ2-1|.
CASRPDYNEQFF
TGTGCCAGCAGACCAGATTACAATGAGCAGTTCTTC